This T cell receptor (beta chain) was found in a study of radiation and T cells in renal cell carcinoma. Study overall: Nephrectomy followed 15 Gy stereotactic body radiation by 4 weeks.

Time point in this sample: baseline pretreatment blood. Treatment meaning: 15 Gy SBRT to primary tumor, nephrectomy 4 weeks later. Here immunoSEQ multiplex PCR was the method, and the copy in TCRdb shows in-frame clones only, minus some. The table lists 55,000 to 65,000 clones, over 70% of them singletons, with under 7.5% in the top ten. The study, taken as a whole, reports: No pretreatment tumor biopsies were available for baseline clonotypes. From baseline, blood top tumor clonotypes peaked at 2 weeks post-radiation.

On this clone itself: The antigen remains undetermined.

The sample here was blood, taken from a patient whose treatment included radiotherapy and nephrectomy. This clonotype was sampled from a man between 60 and 75 years old with renal cell carcinoma.

The CDR3 loop is CASSSRGGTTIQETQYF. The DNA for the CDR3 is TGTGCCAGCTCATCACGGGGCGGGACTACGATCCAAGAGACCCAGTACTTC. The chain combines TRBV18 with TRBJ2-5; 7 bases match TRBD2. This CDR3 has 17 residues. V lost 5 bases to trimming and J lost 1 base; unmatched junction nucleotides: 13. The germline V gene encodes CDR1 KGHSH and CDR2 LQKENI.